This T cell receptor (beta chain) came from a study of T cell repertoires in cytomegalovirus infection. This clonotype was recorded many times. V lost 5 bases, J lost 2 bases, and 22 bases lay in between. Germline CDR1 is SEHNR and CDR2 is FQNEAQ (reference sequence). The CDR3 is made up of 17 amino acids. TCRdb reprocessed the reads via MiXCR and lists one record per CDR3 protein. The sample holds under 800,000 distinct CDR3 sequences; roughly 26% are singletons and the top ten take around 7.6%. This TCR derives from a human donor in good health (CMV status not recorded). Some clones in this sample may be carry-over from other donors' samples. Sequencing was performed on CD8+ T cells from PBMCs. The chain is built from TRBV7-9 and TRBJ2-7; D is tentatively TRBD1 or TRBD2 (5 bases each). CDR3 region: CASSPPTGDLSAYEQYF. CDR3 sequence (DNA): TGTGCCAGCAGCCCCCCCACCGGGGACCTCAGCGCCTACGAGCAGTACTTC.